This TCR beta chain emerged from a study of T-cell memory formation after mild COVID-19. Study-level information: TCR clusters were mostly confined to one donor each. Study findings and constraints: Memory sampled before infection contained some responding clones, suggesting cross-reactive memory joined.

TCRdb processed the 5' RACE reads anew with MiXCR; each CDR3 protein has one entry. The sample has 530,000 or so distinct CDR3 sequences, around a sixth seen once. The CDR3 is 14 amino acids. Trimming cost V 3 bases and J 5 bases; bases outside gene matches: 7. The germline V gene has CDR1 DFQATT and CDR2 SNEGSKA (reference sequence). Comment on this clonotype: The antigen remains unidentified.

The material sequenced was PBMCs or a T cell subset sorted from them (not recorded which). The rearrangement joins TRBV20-1 to TRBJ2-1, with TRBD2 matching over 7 bases. The sequence was obtained from an adult woman who had mild COVID-19 (a few samples of this study predate the infection). Cell type and time point are not known. The CDR3 region has the DNA TGCAGTGCTAGTCGGCTAGCGGAGGACAATGAGCAGTTCTTC. Translation: CSASRLAEDNEQFF.